Each of the 14 T cell receptor beta chains below was sequenced from the same sample in a study of CD8+CD57+ T cells in acquired aplastic anemia. The template used for profiling TCR beta VDJ and CDR3 was genomic DNA. TCRdb reprocessed the reads via MiXCR and lists one record per CDR3 protein. Here the sample spans about 180,000 distinct CDR3 sequences, less than 55% being singletons. Sequencing input: sorted CD4+, CD8+, or CD8+CD57+ T cells (not recorded which) from PBMCs. These receptor sequences come from a human donor in good health.

V and J are TRBV2 and TRBJ2-2; 7 nucleotides agree with TRBD1. Looked up from germline, CDR1 is SNHLY and CDR2 is FYNNEI. V was clipped by 6 bases and J by 6 bases; unmatched bases: 4. The CDR3 extends over 13 amino acids. CDR3 protein: CASRRQGAGELFF. CDR3 DNA sequence: TGTGCCAGCAGGAGACAGGGCGCCGGGGAGCTGTTTTTT.

The J gene is TRBJ2-3, the V gene TRBV5-4; D is perhaps TRBD1 (6 bases). The CDR3 contains 16 residues. CDR1 and CDR2 from the germline V gene are SGHNT and YYREEE (reference sequence). V lost 0 bases and J 4 bases, leaving 15 bases between the germline ends. In nucleotides, the CDR3 is TGTGCCAGCAGCTTGGATGCAGGGGTCGGATCAGATACGCAGTATTTT. This encodes CASSLDAGVGSDTQYF.

The genes are TRBV19 and TRBJ2-3, with TRBD1 identical over 11 bases. Germline CDR1 and CDR2: LNHDA and SQIVND (reference sequence). The ends lost 6 bases at V and 4 bases at J; junction bases unmatched: 3. The CDR3 covers 14 residues. CDR3 sequence reads: CASRRGQGADTQYF. The CDR3 DNA sequence: TGTGCCAGTAGAAGGGGACAGGGGGCAGATACGCAGTATTTT.

This sequence joins TRBV25-1 and TRBJ2-5; 12 bases are shared with TRBD2. V lost 4 bases and J lost 4; bases outside the gene matches: 1. CDR1 and CDR2 from the germline V gene are MGHDK and SYGVNS. The CDR3 sequence is 14 residues long. The CDR3 sequence is CASSGGLAGETQYF. The CDR3 DNA reads TGTGCCAGCAGTGGGGGACTAGCGGGAGAGACCCAGTACTTC. Full variable domain (outside the CDR3, taken from reference TRBV25-1 and TRBJ2-5): EADIYQTPRYLVIGTGKKITLECSQTMGHDKMYWYQQDPGMELHLIHYSYGVNSTEKGDLSSESTVSRIRTEHFPLTLESARPSHTSQYLCASSGGLAGETQYFGPGTRLLVL.

The rearrangement links TRBV9 to TRBJ1-1, with D unresolved. The germline V gene encodes CDR1 SGDLS and CDR2 YYNGEE. The CDR3 spans 13 residues. Deletions cut 5 bases from V and 1 base from J, with 9 bases between. The CDR3: CASRELGNTEAFF. CDR3 nucleotide sequence: TGTGCCAGCAGAGAGCTCGGGAACACTGAAGCTTTCTTT.

This clonotype has ten or more counts. The V gene is TRBV7-2, the J gene TRBJ1-1; 8 nucleotides agree with TRBD1. The length of the CDR3 is 14 residues. Germline V gives CDR1 SGHTA, CDR2 FQGNSA. Trimming at V came to 6 bases and at J to 9 bases, leaving 12 bases not matched to a gene. CDR3 sequence: CASSLDRGAAQAFF. CDR3 coding DNA: TGTGCCAGCAGTCTTGACAGGGGAGCCGCACAAGCTTTCTTT. Full variable domain (remainder filled in from reference TRBV7-2 and TRBJ1-1): GAGVSQSPSNKVTEKGKDVELRCDPISGHTALYWYRQSLGQGLEFLIYFQGNSAPDKSGLPSDRFSAERTGGSVSTLTIQRTQQEDSAVYLCASSLDRGAAQAFFGQGTRLTVV.

The sample holds many counts of this clonotype. The chain joins TRBV20-1 to TRBJ2-7, with 12 bases fitting TRBD2. The germline CDR1 and CDR2 sequences are DFQATT and SNEGSKA (reference sequence). V was pared by 3 bases and J by 6 bases, with 9 bases of the junction left unmatched. CDR3 length: 15 amino acids. The CDR3 is CSASDLAGGLGEQYF. CDR3 nucleotides: TGCAGTGCTAGCGATCTAGCGGGAGGGCTTGGCGAGCAGTACTTC.

The genes are TRBV29-1 and TRBJ1-2, with D perhaps matching TRBD1 (5 bases). The CDR3 totals 12 residues. V lost 7 bases and J lost 7, with 16 bases in between. Per the germline V gene, CDR1 is SQVTM and CDR2 is ANQGSEA. CDR3 in DNA: TGCAGCGAGATCACAGGTCTGGGTGGCTACACCTTC. Translated: CSEITGLGGYTF. Based on the CDR3 plus reference TRBV29-1 and TRBJ1-2, the full variable domain is SAVISQKPSRDICQRGTSLTIQCQVDSQVTMMFWYRQQPGQSLTLIATANQGSEATYESGFVIDKFPISRPNLTFSTLTVSNMSPEDSSIYLCSEITGLGGYTFGSGTRLTVV.

This clonotype was seen at least ten times. The chain is built from TRBV6-1 and TRBJ2-7; a weak D match, TRBD2 (5 bases). The V and J ends lost 7 bases and 0 bases respectively, with 10 bases between them. The CDR3 is 13 amino acids. CDR1 and CDR2 (germline): MNHNS, SASEGT. For the CDR3, the DNA is TGTGCCAGCATTGGGGAGACCTCCTACGAGCAGTACTTC. Its protein product is CASIGETSYEQYF.

This clonotype was observed many times. The gene calls are TRBV14 and TRBJ2-1; the match to TRBD2 covers 13 bases. The J segment lost 1 base and the V segment lost 0 bases, leaving 9 bases of the junction unmatched. This CDR3 contains 20 residues. CDR1 and CDR2 (germline): SGHDN, FVKESK. CDR3 region: CASSQDSPRLAGGSYNEQFF. In DNA, the CDR3 is TGTGCCAGCAGCCAAGATTCCCCTCGACTAGCGGGAGGTTCCTACAATGAGCAGTTCTTC. Together with reference TRBV14 and TRBJ2-1, the CDR3 gives the full variable domain: EAGVTQFPSHSVIEKGQTVTLRCDPISGHDNLYWYRRVMGKEIKFLLHFVKESKQDESGMPNNRFLAERTGGTYSTLKVQPAELEDSGVYFCASSQDSPRLAGGSYNEQFFGPGTRLTVL.

About this clonotype itself: A much larger clone lies one base from this, so it may be a read error. J is TRBJ1-3 and V is TRBV2; the D is unclear. CDR1 and CDR2 (germline): SNHLY, FYNNEI. V lost 6 bases, J lost 4 bases, and 7 bases lay in between. This CDR3 contains 12 residues. In nucleotides, the CDR3 is TGTGCCAGCAGCGCCACAGGAAACACCATATATTTT. The encoded protein is CASSATGNTIYF.

Concerning this clonotype itself: It may be a read error: a sequence one base away is much more abundant. J is TRBJ2-5 and V is TRBV4-1; perhaps TRBD1 as D (6 bases). Germline V gene lookup returns CDR1 MGHRA and CDR2 YSYEKL. The CDR3 runs to 16 residues. The CDR3 loop reads CASSPYQQGSLEAQYF. In nucleotides, the CDR3 is TGTGCCAGCAGCCCCTATCAACAGGGCTCTCTCGAGGCCCAGTACTTC.

The gene calls are TRBV5-1 and TRBJ1-1; TRBD1 aligns across 7 bases. This CDR3 contains 15 residues. After removal of 7 bases from V and 0 bases from J, the junction contained 9 bases not matched to a gene. CDR1 is SGHRS, CDR2 YFSETQ, per germline. The CDR3 loop is CASRREQGMNTEAFF. CDR3 DNA sequence: TGCGCCAGCCGTAGAGAACAGGGGATGAACACTGAAGCTTTCTTT. Based on the CDR3 plus reference TRBV5-1 and TRBJ1-1, the full variable domain is KAGVTQTPRYLIKTRGQQVTLSCSPISGHRSVSWYQQTPGQGLQFLFEYFSETQRNKGNFPGRFSGRQFSNSRSEMNVSTLELGDSALYLCASRREQGMNTEAFFGQGTRLTVV.

The rearrangement uses TRBV5-1 and TRBJ2-6; TRBD1 aligns across 7 bases. CDR3 size: 16 residues. Trimming cost V 9 bases and J 1 base; bases outside gene matches: 10. CDR1 and CDR2 (germline): SGHRS, YFSETQ. CDR3 sequence reads: CATGTGVLSGANVLTF. The CDR3 DNA sequence: TGCGCCACCGGTACAGGGGTGCTTTCTGGGGCCAACGTCCTGACTTTC.